A selection of T cell receptor beta chains follows, all from one sample in a study of blood T cells in healthy people across ages. TCRdb fed the 5' RACE reads into MiXCR, producing one record per CDR3 protein. The data show 1,300,000 or so distinct CDR3 sequences, around 59% seen once. The sequenced material came from blood. Source of these receptors: a young man in good health. CDR3s include the opening cysteine and the closing phenylalanine or tryptophan. D genes are given only for firm matches. Clone size is not always given. Where it is, it says once, few, many or a class for expanded clones.

d_gene: TRBD1
v_gene: TRBV5-1
len: 15
abundance: -
j_gene: TRBJ2-7
CDR3nt: TGCGCCAGCAGCTTGATGGGACAGGGGACCTACGAGCAGTACTTC
CDR3aa: CASSLMGQGTYEQYF

d_gene: -
v_gene: TRBV5-6
len: 15
abundance: -
j_gene: TRBJ2-1
CDR3nt: TGTGCCAGCAGCTTAGGGGTGGATACGTACAATGAGCAGTTCTTC
CDR3aa: CASSLGVDTYNEQFF

d_gene: TRBD1
v_gene: TRBV10-3
len: 16
abundance: few
j_gene: TRBJ2-2
CDR3nt: TGTGCCATCAGCGGAGAGAGGCAGGGGGCTGCCGGGGAGCTGTTTTTT
CDR3aa: CAISGERQGAAGELFF

d_gene: -
v_gene: TRBV5-5
len: 16
abundance: -
j_gene: TRBJ2-1
CDR3nt: TGTGCCAGCAGCTGGACCGCCTCGAGCTCCTACAATGAGCAGTTCTTC
CDR3aa: CASSWTASSSYNEQFF

d_gene: -
v_gene: TRBV27
len: 17
abundance: -
j_gene: TRBJ2-2
CDR3nt: TGTGCCAGCAGTTTATATGGGGTTAGGGGAGACACCGGGGAGCTGTTTTTT
CDR3aa: CASSLYGVRGDTGELFF

d_gene: TRBD1
v_gene: TRBV20-1
len: 15
abundance: -
j_gene: TRBJ2-3
CDR3nt: TGCAGTTTGCTTGGGGGGACAGGGCCTCGGGGTACGCAGTATTTT
CDR3aa: CSLLGGTGPRGTQYF

d_gene: -
v_gene: TRBV7-9
len: 17
abundance: once
j_gene: TRBJ1-3
CDR3nt: TGTGCCAGCAGCTTAGAGCCCAGGGTTTCCGCTGGAAGCACCATATATTTT
CDR3aa: CASSLEPRVSAGSTIYF

d_gene: -
v_gene: TRBV12-3/TRBV12-4
len: 16
abundance: few
j_gene: TRBJ1-6
CDR3nt: TGTGCCAGCAGTTTTCATGGATATAGCGATAATTCACCCCTCCACTTT
CDR3aa: CASSFHGYSDNSPLHF

d_gene: -
v_gene: TRBV7-8
len: 15
abundance: -
j_gene: TRBJ2-7
CDR3nt: TGTGCCAGCAGCCCCGGGATTCGGTTGCTCTACGAGCAGTACTTC
CDR3aa: CASSPGIRLLYEQYF

d_gene: -
v_gene: TRBV4-1
len: 13
abundance: few
j_gene: TRBJ2-5
CDR3nt: TGCGCCAGCAGCCAAGAACTGGCGAGGACCCAGTACTTC
CDR3aa: CASSQELARTQYF

d_gene: -
v_gene: TRBV7-2
len: 17
abundance: few
j_gene: TRBJ2-1
CDR3nt: TGTGCCAGCAGCCCCATAGGTGGGCAAATTACAATGAAGGAGCAGTTCTTC
CDR3aa: CASSPIGGQITMKEQFF

d_gene: -
v_gene: TRBV4-3
len: 16
abundance: -
j_gene: TRBJ1-3
CDR3nt: TGCGCCAGCAGCCAAGTTGCCGGTCTCTCTGGAAACACCATATATTTT
CDR3aa: CASSQVAGLSGNTIYF

d_gene: -
v_gene: TRBV12-3/TRBV12-4
len: 10
abundance: -
j_gene: TRBJ1-2
CDR3nt: TGTGCCAGCAAGGGATATGGCTACACCTTC
CDR3aa: CASKGYGYTF

d_gene: TRBD1
v_gene: TRBV14
len: 18
abundance: -
j_gene: TRBJ1-5
CDR3nt: TGTGCCAACAGGACAGGGCCTGTTTTTGATCCTAGCAATCAGCCCCAGCATTTT
CDR3aa: CANRTGPVFDPSNQPQHF

d_gene: -
v_gene: TRBV29-1
len: 16
abundance: few
j_gene: TRBJ2-1
CDR3nt: TGCAGCGTTGATGGTAGCGTAGTTGGTGGGCACAATGAGCAGTTCTTC
CDR3aa: CSVDGSVVGGHNEQFF

d_gene: -
v_gene: TRBV20-1
len: 13
abundance: -
j_gene: TRBJ2-5
CDR3nt: TGCAGTGCTCCAGGGAATGGCTACAATGAGCAGTACTTC
CDR3aa: CSAPGNGYNEQYF

d_gene: TRBD1
v_gene: TRBV12-3/TRBV12-4
len: 13
abundance: -
j_gene: TRBJ2-7
CDR3nt: TGTGCCAGCAGTGGACAGGATGTCTACGAGCAGTACTTC
CDR3aa: CASSGQDVYEQYF

d_gene: TRBD1
v_gene: TRBV6-6
len: 15
abundance: -
j_gene: TRBJ1-2
CDR3nt: TGTGCCAGCAGTTGGGGACAGGAGATTAACTATGGCTACACCTTC
CDR3aa: CASSWGQEINYGYTF

d_gene: TRBD2
v_gene: TRBV14
len: 17
abundance: -
j_gene: TRBJ2-3
CDR3nt: TGTGCCAGCAGCCAACCCCTCGGGGGGTTTAGCACAGATACGCAGTATTTT
CDR3aa: CASSQPLGGFSTDTQYF

d_gene: -
v_gene: TRBV4-1
len: 14
abundance: -
j_gene: TRBJ2-5
CDR3nt: TGCGCCAGCAGCCAAGAAGGGGGTTCAGAGACCCAGTACTTC
CDR3aa: CASSQEGGSETQYF

d_gene: -
v_gene: TRBV20-1
len: 15
abundance: -
j_gene: TRBJ2-5
CDR3nt: TGCAGTGTTAGAGATGGGTCGTCTGGAATCGAGACCCAGTACTTC
CDR3aa: CSVRDGSSGIETQYF

d_gene: TRBD1
v_gene: TRBV7-2
len: 15
abundance: -
j_gene: TRBJ2-5
CDR3nt: TGTACCAGCAGCTTAGAGGGGGCGCGGGTAGAGACCCAGTACTTC
CDR3aa: CTSSLEGARVETQYF

d_gene: -
v_gene: TRBV9
len: 13
abundance: -
j_gene: TRBJ1-1
CDR3nt: TGTGCCAGCAGCGTAGGGCCAGGGCAAGAAGCTTTCTTT
CDR3aa: CASSVGPGQEAFF

d_gene: TRBD2
v_gene: TRBV29-1
len: 17
abundance: -
j_gene: TRBJ2-7
CDR3nt: TGCAGCGTTGACCTAGAAGTGGGACTAGCGGGAGTCTACGAGCAGTACTTC
CDR3aa: CSVDLEVGLAGVYEQYF

d_gene: -
v_gene: TRBV12-3/TRBV12-4
len: 12
abundance: -
j_gene: TRBJ2-1
CDR3nt: TGTGCCAGCAGGCTAGCGTCTGATGAGCAGTTCTTC
CDR3aa: CASRLASDEQFF

d_gene: TRBD2
v_gene: TRBV4-3
len: 18
abundance: -
j_gene: TRBJ2-3
CDR3nt: TGCGCCAGCAGCCAAGTCAGTTCTAGCGGGGGGTACACAGATACGCAGTATTTT
CDR3aa: CASSQVSSSGGYTDTQYF

d_gene: -
v_gene: TRBV28
len: 14
abundance: -
j_gene: TRBJ1-2
CDR3nt: TGTGCCAGCCAGGTCAGGGGAGCCAACTATGGCTACACCTTC
CDR3aa: CASQVRGANYGYTF

d_gene: TRBD1
v_gene: TRBV20-1
len: 16
abundance: -
j_gene: TRBJ1-6
CDR3nt: TGCAGTGCTAGCGTAACTCACAGGGGCGACAATTCACCCCTCCACTTT
CDR3aa: CSASVTHRGDNSPLHF

d_gene: -
v_gene: TRBV9
len: 13
abundance: -
j_gene: TRBJ2-1
CDR3nt: TGTGCCAGCAGCGTATGGACAAAAACTGAGCAGTTCTTC
CDR3aa: CASSVWTKTEQFF

d_gene: -
v_gene: TRBV30
len: 11
abundance: -
j_gene: TRBJ1-2
CDR3nt: TGTGCCTGGACTAATCGAGATCGAGACACCTTC
CDR3aa: CAWTNRDRDTF

d_gene: TRBD2
v_gene: TRBV6-6
len: 14
abundance: -
j_gene: TRBJ2-1
CDR3nt: TGTGCCAGCAGGATTTCGACTAGCGACAATGAGCAGTTCTTC
CDR3aa: CASRISTSDNEQFF

d_gene: TRBD1
v_gene: TRBV4-3
len: 16
abundance: -
j_gene: TRBJ2-1
CDR3nt: TGCGCCAGCAGCCAAGAATTGGGACAGTCCTACAATGAGCAGTTCTTC
CDR3aa: CASSQELGQSYNEQFF

d_gene: -
v_gene: TRBV4-2
len: 16
abundance: -
j_gene: TRBJ2-4
CDR3nt: TGTGCCAGCAGCCTTGGGGGCCGCGGATCGGAAAACATTCAGTACTTC
CDR3aa: CASSLGGRGSENIQYF

d_gene: TRBD2
v_gene: TRBV27
len: 15
abundance: -
j_gene: TRBJ2-6
CDR3nt: TGTGCCAGCAGTCTCCGGGGGGGCTGGGCCAACGTCCTGACTTTC
CDR3aa: CASSLRGGWANVLTF

d_gene: TRBD1
v_gene: TRBV7-9
len: 11
abundance: -
j_gene: TRBJ2-1
CDR3nt: TGTGCCAGCAGGAAAACAGGGGTAGAGTTCTTC
CDR3aa: CASRKTGVEFF

d_gene: TRBD1
v_gene: TRBV19
len: 15
abundance: -
j_gene: TRBJ2-3
CDR3nt: TGTGCCAGTAGCCTATCCAGGGGGCGGCCAGATACGCAGTATTTT
CDR3aa: CASSLSRGRPDTQYF

d_gene: -
v_gene: TRBV6-5
len: 13
abundance: -
j_gene: TRBJ2-7
CDR3nt: TGTGCCAGCAGTCTCGACGAAACCTACGAGCAGTACTTC
CDR3aa: CASSLDETYEQYF

d_gene: TRBD2
v_gene: TRBV7-2
len: 17
abundance: -
j_gene: TRBJ2-1
CDR3nt: TGTGCCAGCAGCCTATTTATTACTAGCGGGAGGAGGGAGGGGCAGTTCTTC
CDR3aa: CASSLFITSGRREGQFF

d_gene: -
v_gene: TRBV9
len: 14
abundance: -
j_gene: TRBJ2-7
CDR3nt: TGTGCCAGCAGCGTAGGGGGGAGCCAATACGAGCAGTACTTC
CDR3aa: CASSVGGSQYEQYF

d_gene: TRBD2
v_gene: TRBV12-5
len: 16
abundance: -
j_gene: TRBJ2-1
CDR3nt: TGTGCTAGTGGTTTGCCCCTAGCGGGATCCTACAATGAGCAGTTCTTC
CDR3aa: CASGLPLAGSYNEQFF

d_gene: TRBD2
v_gene: TRBV28
len: 15
abundance: few
j_gene: TRBJ2-5
CDR3nt: TGTGCCAGCAGTTACGCTAGCGGGAGTGGAGAGACCCAGTACTTC
CDR3aa: CASSYASGSGETQYF

d_gene: TRBD2
v_gene: TRBV4-3
len: 21
abundance: -
j_gene: TRBJ2-1
CDR3nt: TGCGCCAGCAGCCTTTACTCGGGACTAGCGGGGGGCCCGAGCTCCTACAATGAGCAGTTCTTC
CDR3aa: CASSLYSGLAGGPSSYNEQFF

d_gene: TRBD1
v_gene: TRBV3-1
len: 15
abundance: few
j_gene: TRBJ2-3
CDR3nt: TGTGCCAGCAGCCTTCACAGGGGGCGAACAGATACGCAGTATTTT
CDR3aa: CASSLHRGRTDTQYF

d_gene: TRBD2
v_gene: TRBV6-2/TRBV6-3
len: 17
abundance: -
j_gene: TRBJ2-3
CDR3nt: TGTGCCAGCAGTTACACCGCCGGGACTAGCGGAACAGATACGCAGTATTTT
CDR3aa: CASSYTAGTSGTDTQYF

d_gene: TRBD1
v_gene: TRBV6-5
len: 15
abundance: few
j_gene: TRBJ2-1
CDR3nt: TGTGCCAGCAGTTACACGGGACAGGGAAACAATGAGCAGTTCTTC
CDR3aa: CASSYTGQGNNEQFF

d_gene: TRBD2
v_gene: TRBV20-1
len: 16
abundance: -
j_gene: TRBJ2-1
CDR3nt: TGCAGTGCTACTCGAACCGGGACTAGCGGGGCCAATGAGCAGTTCTTC
CDR3aa: CSATRTGTSGANEQFF

d_gene: -
v_gene: TRBV20-1
len: 11
abundance: -
j_gene: TRBJ1-1
CDR3nt: TGCAGTGCTAGTCCGGACCCCGAAGCTTTCTTT
CDR3aa: CSASPDPEAFF

d_gene: TRBD1
v_gene: TRBV5-1
len: 17
abundance: -
j_gene: TRBJ2-3
CDR3nt: TGCGCCAGCAGCTTCCGGACCCGGGACAGGGGTGCAGGTACGCGGTATTTT
CDR3aa: CASSFRTRDRGAGTRYF

d_gene: -
v_gene: TRBV28
len: 15
abundance: -
j_gene: TRBJ2-2
CDR3nt: TGTGCCAGCACCTTAGAAAGAGGGGTCTCCGGGGAGCTGTTTTTT
CDR3aa: CASTLERGVSGELFF

d_gene: -
v_gene: TRBV20-1
len: 12
abundance: -
j_gene: TRBJ2-7
CDR3nt: TGCAGTGCTAGACCCGAATCCTACGAGCAGTACTTC
CDR3aa: CSARPESYEQYF

d_gene: -
v_gene: TRBV4-2
len: 15
abundance: -
j_gene: TRBJ1-4
CDR3nt: TGTGCCAGCAGCCAAGTGAGGGCGGTTAATGAAAAACTGTTTTTT
CDR3aa: CASSQVRAVNEKLFF

d_gene: -
v_gene: TRBV9
len: 12
abundance: -
j_gene: TRBJ2-5
CDR3nt: TGTGCCAGCAGCGCCACAAAAGAGACCCAGTACTTC
CDR3aa: CASSATKETQYF

d_gene: -
v_gene: TRBV6-5
len: 13
abundance: few
j_gene: TRBJ1-2
CDR3nt: TGTGCCAGCAGTTACGGGGAGGTCTATGGCTACACCTTC
CDR3aa: CASSYGEVYGYTF

d_gene: -
v_gene: TRBV25-1
len: 13
abundance: -
j_gene: TRBJ2-3
CDR3nt: TGTGCCAGCAGTGACCATGGGACCGATACGCAGTATTTT
CDR3aa: CASSDHGTDTQYF

d_gene: TRBD1
v_gene: TRBV3-1
len: 14
abundance: -
j_gene: TRBJ2-7
CDR3nt: TGTGCCAGCAGCCATACGGGACAGGACTACGAGCAGTACTTC
CDR3aa: CASSHTGQDYEQYF

d_gene: TRBD1
v_gene: TRBV20-1
len: 14
abundance: few
j_gene: TRBJ2-7
CDR3nt: TGCAGTGCTAGGCCGGGACAGTCTTCCTACGAGCAGTACTTC
CDR3aa: CSARPGQSSYEQYF

d_gene: -
v_gene: TRBV18
len: 16
abundance: -
j_gene: TRBJ1-4
CDR3nt: TGTGCCAGCTCACCAGACAGGTCCTCAACTAATGAAAAACTGTTTTTT
CDR3aa: CASSPDRSSTNEKLFF

d_gene: -
v_gene: TRBV4-2
len: 17
abundance: -
j_gene: TRBJ1-5
CDR3nt: TGTGCCAGCAGCCAAGACCCCCCCGGGGGTAGGACTCAGCCCCAGCATTTT
CDR3aa: CASSQDPPGGRTQPQHF

d_gene: -
v_gene: TRBV12-3/TRBV12-4
len: 15
abundance: -
j_gene: TRBJ2-3
CDR3nt: TGTGCCAGCAGCAATTTCCCGGACAGCACAGATACGCAGTATTTT
CDR3aa: CASSNFPDSTDTQYF

d_gene: TRBD1
v_gene: TRBV3-1
len: 14
abundance: -
j_gene: TRBJ2-3
CDR3nt: TGTGCCAGCGGATTTGGACAGGGTTCAGATACGCAGTATTTT
CDR3aa: CASGFGQGSDTQYF